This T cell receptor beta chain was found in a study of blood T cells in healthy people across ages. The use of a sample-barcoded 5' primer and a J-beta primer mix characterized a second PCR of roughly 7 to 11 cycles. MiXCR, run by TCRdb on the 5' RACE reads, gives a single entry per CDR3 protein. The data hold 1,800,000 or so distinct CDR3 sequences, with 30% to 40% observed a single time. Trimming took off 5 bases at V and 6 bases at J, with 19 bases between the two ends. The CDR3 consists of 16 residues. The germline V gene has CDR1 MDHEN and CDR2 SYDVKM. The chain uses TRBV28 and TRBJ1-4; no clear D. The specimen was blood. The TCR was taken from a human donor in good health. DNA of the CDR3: TGTGCCAGCAGTCCAGCCGGTGGGCAGGCACATGAAAAACTGTTTTTT. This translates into CASSPAGGQAHEKLFF.